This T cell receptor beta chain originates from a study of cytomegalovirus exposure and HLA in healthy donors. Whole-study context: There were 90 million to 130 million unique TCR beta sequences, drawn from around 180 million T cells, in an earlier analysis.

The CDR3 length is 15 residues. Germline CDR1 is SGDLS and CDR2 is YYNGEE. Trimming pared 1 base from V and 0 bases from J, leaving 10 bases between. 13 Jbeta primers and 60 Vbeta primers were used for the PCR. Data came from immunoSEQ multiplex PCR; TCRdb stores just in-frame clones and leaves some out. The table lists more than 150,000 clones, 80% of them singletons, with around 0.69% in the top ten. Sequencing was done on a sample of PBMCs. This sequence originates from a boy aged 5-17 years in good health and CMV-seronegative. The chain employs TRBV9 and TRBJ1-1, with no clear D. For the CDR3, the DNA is TGTGCCAGCAGCGTAATGAACGGTTTGAACACTGAAGCTTTCTTT. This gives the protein CASSVMNGLNTEAFF.